One sample yielded the 27 T cell receptor beta chains listed below, sequenced in a study of blood T cell repertoires in COVID-19. The repertoire was sequenced with immunoSEQ multiplex PCR; TCRdb's copy has only in-frame clones and lacks some. Of under 200,000 clones listed, around 90% are singletons. Source material: peripheral blood. Every receptor here comes from a man in his sixties with COVID-19, enrolled during active disease.

The rearrangement joins TRBV3-1 (or the pseudogene TRBV3-2) to TRBJ2-5; 11 bases are shared with TRBD2. With 1 base clipped from V and 3 bases from J, the junction kept 10 bases outside the gene matches. The CDR3 covers 18 residues. The germline V gene has CDR1 LGHDT and CDR2 YNNKEL (reference sequence). CDR3 in amino acids: CASSQGDLAGGLKETQYF. In DNA form, the CDR3 reads TGTGCCAGCAGCCAAGGGGACCTAGCGGGGGGCCTCAAAGAGACCCAGTACTTC.

The chain has TRBV7-8 and TRBJ2-7; D is possibly TRBD2 (6 bases). Germline V lookup: CDR1 SGHVS, CDR2 FQNEAQ. There are 15 residues in the CDR3. Trimming left V 5 bases short and J 1 base short, with 15 bases between. The CDR3 spells CASSRLGGGSYEQYF. The CDR3 DNA reads as TGTGCCAGCAGCCGACTGGGGGGTGGATCCTACGAGCAGTACTTC.

This rearrangement joins TRBV7-9 to TRBJ1-1, with unresolved D. V lost 6 bases and J 1 base, leaving 27 bases between the germline ends. Per the germline V gene, CDR1 is SEHNR and CDR2 is FQNEAQ (reference sequence). CDR3 size: 19 residues. The CDR3 here is CASSSISSRPRPSNTEAFF. In DNA form, the CDR3 reads TGTGCCAGCAGTTCCATATCGTCCCGGCCCAGGCCCTCGAACACTGAAGCTTTCTTT.

J is TRBJ1-2 and V is TRBV7-2, with a tentative D call TRBD1 (5 bases). With 2 bases removed from V and 8 bases from J, the gap between germline ends came to 18 bases. This CDR3 has 15 amino acids. Germline-derived CDR1 and CDR2 are SGHTA and FQGNSA. CDR3 in amino acids: CASSLLHTGERGYTF. CDR3 coding DNA: TGTGCCAGCAGCTTACTACACACGGGGGAAAGAGGCTACACCTTC.

The V gene is TRBV18, the J gene TRBJ2-5, with 9 nucleotides matching TRBD1. Germline lookup yields CDR1 KGHSH and CDR2 LQKENI. V lost 3 bases and J lost 5; bases outside the gene matches: 7. CDR3 size: 15 residues. The CDR3 loop is CASSPLQGAEETQYF. CDR3 DNA: TGTGCCAGCTCACCTTTACAGGGGGCGGAGGAGACCCAGTACTTC.

The chain has TRBV28 and TRBJ1-2; 8 bases line up with TRBD1. The trim removed 3 bases at V and 4 bases at J, leaving 7 bases unmatched. Per the germline V gene, CDR1 is MDHEN and CDR2 is SYDVKM. The CDR3 covers 15 residues. This chain's CDR3 is CASSFERQGAYGYTF. For the CDR3, the DNA is TGTGCCAGCAGTTTCGAGCGGCAGGGGGCCTATGGCTACACCTTC.

Comments on this clone: The germline gene is not matched at one end of the junction; a read error may be the cause. The chain couples TRBV10-1 to TRBJ2-2; perhaps TRBD1 as D (6 bases). The length of the CDR3 is 17 residues. Per the germline V gene, CDR1 is WNHNN and CDR2 is SYGVQD (reference sequence). As DNA, the CDR3 is TGCGCCAGCAGTGAGTCGACAGGCATATCGCTTCCCCGGGGAGCTGTTTTT. This gives the protein CASSESTGISLPRGAVF.

The rearrangement uses TRBV10-3 and TRBJ2-5; tentative D call: TRBD2 (5 bases). The germline CDR1 and CDR2 sequences are ENHRY and SYGVKD. V was cut by 0 bases and J by 5 bases, with 13 bases left in between. This CDR3 comprises 15 residues. The CDR3 is CAISESGAGSETQYF. The CDR3 bases are TGTGCCATCAGTGAGTCAGGTGCGGGTAGTGAGACCCAGTACTTC.

The chain carries TRBV11-2 and TRBJ2-7, with 9 bases fitting TRBD2. Trimming at V came to 4 bases and at J to 6 bases, leaving 16 bases not matched to a gene. CDR3 length equals 17 residues. Germline loops: CDR1 SGHAT, CDR2 FQNNGV. CDR3: CASSSELAGAPEGEQYF. The DNA for the CDR3 is TGTGCCAGCAGCTCCGAATTAGCGGGAGCGCCAGAGGGCGAGCAGTACTTC.

The V gene is TRBV13, the J gene TRBJ2-6; no clear D. CDR1 is PRHDT and CDR2 is FYEKMQ in the germline V gene (reference sequence). V was shortened by 2 bases and J by 1 base, with 6 bases between the two germline ends. CDR3 length: 15 residues. The CDR3 nucleotides are TGTGCCAGCAGCTTAAAATTATCTGGGGCCAACGTCCTGACTTTC. The encoded protein is CASSLKLSGANVLTF.

The chain couples TRBV2 to TRBJ2-5, with 7 nucleotides matching TRBD2. The germline V gene encodes CDR1 SNHLY and CDR2 FYNNEI. After removal of 5 bases from V and 5 bases from J, the junction contained 8 bases not matched to a gene. The CDR3 has 14 amino acids. CDR3 region: CASSQSGDAETQYF. The CDR3 bases are TGTGCCAGCAGTCAAAGCGGGGACGCGGAGACCCAGTACTTC.

CDR3 amino acids: CASSQVGGILGYTF. The CDR3, as DNA: TGTGCCAGTAGTCAGGTCGGGGGGATTCTCGGCTACACCTTC. The chain uses TRBV19 and TRBJ1-2; tentatively, D is TRBD1 (5 bases). The V gene lost 5 bases and the J gene lost 8 bases, with 18 bases spanning the gap. In germline, CDR1 is LNHDA, CDR2 SQIVND (reference sequence). CDR3 length: 14 residues. Combining the CDR3 with reference TRBV19 and TRBJ1-2 gives the whole variable domain DGGITQSPKYLFRKEGQNVTLSCEQNLNHDAMYWYRQDPGQGLRLIYYSQIVNDFQKGDIAEGYSVSREKKESFPLTVTSAQKNPTAFYLCASSQVGGILGYTFGSGTRLTVV.

The chain employs TRBV2 and TRBJ2-1; 9 positions match TRBD2. The CDR3 extends over 15 amino acids. Unmatched junction bases numbered 6, after V lost 8 bases and J lost 1 base. Germline lookup yields CDR1 SNHLY and CDR2 FYNNEI. Here the CDR3 DNA reads TGTGCCAGCGATAGCGGGAGTGGTTCCTACAATGAGCAGTTCTTC. Protein product: CASDSGSGSYNEQFF.

The V gene is TRBV6-5, the J gene TRBJ2-7; TRBD1 is a possible D gene (5 bases). CDR1 and CDR2 from the germline V gene are MNHEY and SVGAGI. The V end lost 2 bases, the J end lost 0 bases, and 11 bases lay between the germline ends. This CDR3 region has 15 residues. DNA of the CDR3: TGTGCCAGCAGTTACCTACAGGTGCCCTCCTACGAGCAGTACTTC. Translating gives CASSYLQVPSYEQYF.

The rearrangement links TRBV27 to TRBJ1-5; D is perhaps TRBD1 (6 bases). The V gene's germline CDR1 is MNHEY and CDR2 SMNVEV (reference sequence). The length of the CDR3 is 12 residues. Trimming removed 6 bases at V and 9 bases at J, with 12 bases between. The CDR3 DNA follows: TGTGCCAGCAGCGACAGGATTGGGCCCCAGCATTTT. Its protein is CASSDRIGPQHF.

The chain combines TRBV7-8 with TRBJ1-1, with D hard to call. The V end was cut by 5 bases, the J end by 6 bases, with 13 bases between. This CDR3 has 13 amino acids. The V gene's germline CDR1 is SGHVS and CDR2 FQNEAQ. DNA of the CDR3: TGTGCCAGCAGCCAACCCCAAACGGCTGAAGCTTTCTTT. Translation: CASSQPQTAEAFF. Full variable domain (outside the CDR3, taken from reference TRBV7-8 and TRBJ1-1): GAGVSQSPRYKVAKRGQDVALRCDPISGHVSLFWYQQALGQGPEFLTYFQNEAQLDKSGLPSDRFFAERPEGSVSTLKIQRTQQEDSAVYLCASSQPQTAEAFFGQGTRLTVV.

This chain connects TRBV25-1 to TRBJ1-5, with 7 bases aligning to TRBD1. Germline CDR1 and CDR2: MGHDK and SYGVNS. CDR3 size: 14 residues. V was clipped by 5 bases and J by 6 bases; unmatched bases: 7. The CDR3 sequence: CASSKQGLGQPQHF. The CDR3 DNA follows: TGTGCCAGCAGTAAACAGGGGCTGGGTCAGCCCCAGCATTTT.

The gene calls are TRBV13 and TRBJ2-2; TRBD1 matches at 9 bases. This CDR3 comprises 14 residues. The germline CDR1 and CDR2 sequences are PRHDT and FYEKMQ (reference sequence). The V and J ends lost 5 bases and 5 bases, in that order; junction bases with no gene match: 3. CDR3 residues: CASSHRGRTGELFF. The CDR3 DNA reads as TGTGCCAGCAGCCACAGGGGGCGGACCGGGGAGCTGTTTTTT.

The gene calls are TRBV11-3 and TRBJ1-2; TRBD1 might be the D (6 bases). The CDR3 length is 13 residues. Trimming took off 1 base at V and 5 bases at J, with 8 bases between the two ends. Germline CDR1 is SGHNT and CDR2 is YENEEA. The CDR3 sequence is CASSLAQGYGYTF. The CDR3 nucleotides are TGTGCCAGCAGCTTAGCTCAGGGGTATGGCTACACCTTC.

This rearrangement joins TRBV4-3 to TRBJ1-2; the D is unclear. Trimming left V 0 bases short and J 5 bases short, with 10 bases between. The CDR3 spans 14 residues. CDR1 LGHNA and CDR2 YSLEER come from the germline V gene. CDR3 coding DNA: TGCGCCAGCAGCCAAGATTCGTTCCAGTATGGCTACACCTTC. Translated: CASSQDSFQYGYTF.

This clone was seen only once. The V gene is TRBV5-1, the J gene TRBJ1-6, with TRBD1 as a possible D gene (6 bases). Germline-derived CDR1 and CDR2 are SGHRS and YFSETQ. This CDR3 region has 16 residues. Trimming took 1 base from V and 5 from J, leaving 13 bases between them. The CDR3 here is CASSLYSGQDNSPLHF. CDR3 DNA sequence: TGCGCCAGCAGCTTGTATTCGGGACAAGATAATTCACCCCTCCACTTT.

The rearrangement uses TRBV4-1 and TRBJ2-3; 11 bases are shared with TRBD2. With V trimmed by 2 bases and J by 2 bases, 6 bases remained unmatched. CDR1 is MGHRA and CDR2 is YSYEKL in the germline V gene. The CDR3 totals 17 residues. CDR3 region: CASSQTLAGGPTDTQYF. The CDR3 DNA is TGCGCCAGCAGCCAAACCCTAGCGGGGGGTCCCACAGATACGCAGTATTTT.

This clone was detected a few times. Other DNA variants within this sample encode the same CDR3. This chain connects TRBV28 to TRBJ1-1; 8 bases are shared with TRBD1. There are 13 residues in the CDR3. V gave up 2 bases and J gave up 4 bases; unmatched junction bases: 0. Germline values: CDR1 MDHEN, CDR2 SYDVKM. The CDR3 DNA is TGTGCCAGCAGTTTAACAGGGGGCACTGAAGCTTTCTTT. Protein product: CASSLTGGTEAFF.

For the CDR3, the DNA is TGTGCCAGCGGGACAGGACAGATTAATGAAAAACTGTTTTTT. It specifies CASGTGQINEKLFF. This rearrangement joins TRBV11-3 to TRBJ1-4; 8 nucleotides line up with TRBD1. V shed 8 bases and J 4 bases; nucleotides not matched to a gene: 6. The CDR3 loop spans 14 amino acids. Germline loops: CDR1 SGHNT, CDR2 YENEEA.

The V and J genes are TRBV5-1 and TRBJ1-3; tentative D call: TRBD1 (6 bases). The CDR3 spans 14 residues. V was shortened by 7 bases and J by 0 bases, with 11 bases between the two germline ends. The V gene's germline CDR1 is SGHRS and CDR2 YFSETQ. CDR3: CASSDRTSGNTIYF. The CDR3 region has the DNA TGCGCCAGCTCCGACAGGACCTCTGGAAACACCATATATTTT.

The chain's CDR3 is CASSPSTGAVGQPQHF. CDR3 DNA sequence: TGTGCCAGCTCACCATCGACAGGGGCCGTTGGGCAGCCCCAGCATTTT. The chain joins TRBV18 to TRBJ1-5; 8 bases align to TRBD1. V lost 2 bases, J lost 7 bases, and 10 bases stayed unmatched. Germline V gene data show CDR1 as KGHSH and CDR2 as LQKENI. The CDR3 contains 16 residues.

The chain carries TRBV7-8 and TRBJ1-4, with TRBD1 matching over 7 bases. This CDR3 region has 15 residues. V lost 5 bases to trimming and J lost 8 bases; unmatched junction nucleotides: 11. Germline V lookup: CDR1 SGHVS, CDR2 FQNEAQ. The DNA for the CDR3 is TGTGCCAGCAGCGCCAACAGGGGAAGAGTCGAAAAACTGTTTTTT. Translation: CASSANRGRVEKLFF. The full variable domain, its missing parts supplied by reference TRBV7-8 and TRBJ1-4, is GAGVSQSPRYKVAKRGQDVALRCDPISGHVSLFWYQQALGQGPEFLTYFQNEAQLDKSGLPSDRFFAERPEGSVSTLKIQRTQQEDSAVYLCASSANRGRVEKLFFGSGTQLSVL.